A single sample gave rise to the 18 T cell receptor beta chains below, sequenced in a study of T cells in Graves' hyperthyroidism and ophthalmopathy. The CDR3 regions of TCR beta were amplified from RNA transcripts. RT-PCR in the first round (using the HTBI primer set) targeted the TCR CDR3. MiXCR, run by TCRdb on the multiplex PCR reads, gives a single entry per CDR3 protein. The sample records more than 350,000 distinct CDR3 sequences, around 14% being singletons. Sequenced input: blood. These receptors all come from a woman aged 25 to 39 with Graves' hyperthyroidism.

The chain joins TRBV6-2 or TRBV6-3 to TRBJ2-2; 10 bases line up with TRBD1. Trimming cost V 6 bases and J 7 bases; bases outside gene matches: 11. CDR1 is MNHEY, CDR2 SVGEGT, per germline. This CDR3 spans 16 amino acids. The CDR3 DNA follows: TGTGCCAGCAGCTTAAGGACAGGGGGTCCAGGCGGGGAGCTGTTTTTT. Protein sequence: CASSLRTGGPGGELFF.

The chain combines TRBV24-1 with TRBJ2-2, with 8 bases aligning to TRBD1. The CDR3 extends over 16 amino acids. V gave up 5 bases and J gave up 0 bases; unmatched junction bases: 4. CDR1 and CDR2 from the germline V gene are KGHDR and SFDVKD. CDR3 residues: CATSGRGQANTGELFF. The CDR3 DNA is TGTGCCACCAGTGGCAGGGGACAGGCGAACACCGGGGAGCTGTTTTTT.

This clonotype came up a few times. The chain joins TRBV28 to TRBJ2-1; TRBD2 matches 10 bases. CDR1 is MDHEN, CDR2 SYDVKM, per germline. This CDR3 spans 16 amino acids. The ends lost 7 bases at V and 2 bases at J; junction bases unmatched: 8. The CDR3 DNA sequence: TGTGCCAGCAACCCGCTAGCGGGAGATACCTACAATGAGCAGTTCTTC. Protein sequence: CASNPLAGDTYNEQFF.

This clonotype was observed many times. The CDR3: CASSSGLASDTQYF. The CDR3, as DNA: TGTGCCAGCAGCTCCGGACTAGCGTCAGATACGCAGTATTTT. The genes are TRBV5-5 and TRBJ2-3, with TRBD2 matching over 9 bases. With 3 bases clipped from V and 4 bases from J, the junction kept 3 bases outside the gene matches. This CDR3 is 14 amino acids long. In germline, CDR1 is SGHKS, CDR2 YYEKEE (reference sequence).

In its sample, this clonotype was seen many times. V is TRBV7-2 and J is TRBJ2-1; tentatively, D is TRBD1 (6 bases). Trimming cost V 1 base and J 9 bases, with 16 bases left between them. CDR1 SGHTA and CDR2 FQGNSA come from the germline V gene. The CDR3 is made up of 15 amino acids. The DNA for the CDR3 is TGTGCCAGCAGCTTAGTTGGGGGCCGGTCTGGTGAGCAGTTCTTC. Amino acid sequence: CASSLVGGRSGEQFF.

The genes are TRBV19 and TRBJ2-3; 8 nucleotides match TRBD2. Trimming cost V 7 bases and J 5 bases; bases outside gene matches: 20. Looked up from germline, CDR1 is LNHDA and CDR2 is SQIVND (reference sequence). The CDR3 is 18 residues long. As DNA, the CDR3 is TGTGCCAGTACCAGGACCGGGGCTAGCGGGCCCGGGGGAGATACGCAGTATTTT. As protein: CASTRTGASGPGGDTQYF. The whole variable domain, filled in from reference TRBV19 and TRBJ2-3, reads DGGITQSPKYLFRKEGQNVTLSCEQNLNHDAMYWYRQDPGQGLRLIYYSQIVNDFQKGDIAEGYSVSREKKESFPLTVTSAQKNPTAFYLCASTRTGASGPGGDTQYFGPGTRLTVL.

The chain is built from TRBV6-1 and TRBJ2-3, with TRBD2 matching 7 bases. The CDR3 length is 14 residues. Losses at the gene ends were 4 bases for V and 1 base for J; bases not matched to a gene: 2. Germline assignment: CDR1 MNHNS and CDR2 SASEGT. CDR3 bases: TGTGCCAGCAGTGGGGCGGGAGGCACAGATACGCAGTATTTT. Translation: CASSGAGGTDTQYF.

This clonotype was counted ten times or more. CDR3 sequence (DNA): TGTGCCAGCAGCTCCTGGGTGCGGGATAACGGCAATGAGCAGTTCTTC. Encoded protein: CASSSWVRDNGNEQFF. This chain uses TRBV11-2 with TRBJ2-1; tentatively, D is TRBD2 (6 bases). V was pared by 4 bases and J by 6 bases, with 19 bases between. This CDR3 is built from 16 residues. Looked up from germline, CDR1 is SGHAT and CDR2 is FQNNGV.

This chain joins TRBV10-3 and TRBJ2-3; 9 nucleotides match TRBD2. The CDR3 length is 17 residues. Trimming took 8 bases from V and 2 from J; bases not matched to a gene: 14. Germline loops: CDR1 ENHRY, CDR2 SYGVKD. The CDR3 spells CAIDASGITVPTDTQYF. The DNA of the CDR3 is TGTGCCATCGACGCTAGCGGGATCACCGTGCCCACAGATACGCAGTATTTT.

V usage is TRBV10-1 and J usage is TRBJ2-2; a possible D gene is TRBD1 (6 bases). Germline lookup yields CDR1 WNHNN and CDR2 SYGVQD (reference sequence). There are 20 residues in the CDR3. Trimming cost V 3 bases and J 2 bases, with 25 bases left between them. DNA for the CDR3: TGCGCCAGCAGTGACTCCTTCACACAGGGAATTCTCAGCAACACCGGGGAGCTGTTTTTT. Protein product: CASSDSFTQGILSNTGELFF.

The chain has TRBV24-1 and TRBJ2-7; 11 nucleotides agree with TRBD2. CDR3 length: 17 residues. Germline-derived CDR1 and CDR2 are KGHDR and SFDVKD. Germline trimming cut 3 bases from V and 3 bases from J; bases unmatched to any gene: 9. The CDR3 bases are TGTGCCACCAGTGATCTACCGCCCGGGACTAGCGGCTACGAGCAGTACTTC. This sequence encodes CATSDLPPGTSGYEQYF.

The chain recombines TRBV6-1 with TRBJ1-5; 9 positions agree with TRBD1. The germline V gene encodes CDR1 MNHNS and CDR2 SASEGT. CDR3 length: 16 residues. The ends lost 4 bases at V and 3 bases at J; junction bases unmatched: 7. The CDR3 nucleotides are TGTGCCAGCAGTGGAAACAGGGGGCTTACCAATCAGCCCCAGCATTTT. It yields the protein CASSGNRGLTNQPQHF.

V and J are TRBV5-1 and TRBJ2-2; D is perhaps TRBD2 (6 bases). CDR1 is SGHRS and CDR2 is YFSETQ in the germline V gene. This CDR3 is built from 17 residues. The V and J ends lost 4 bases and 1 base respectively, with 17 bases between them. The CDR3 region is CASSPRGPRENTGELFF. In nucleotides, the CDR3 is TGCGCCAGCAGCCCCCGCGGTCCGCGGGAGAACACCGGGGAGCTGTTTTTT.

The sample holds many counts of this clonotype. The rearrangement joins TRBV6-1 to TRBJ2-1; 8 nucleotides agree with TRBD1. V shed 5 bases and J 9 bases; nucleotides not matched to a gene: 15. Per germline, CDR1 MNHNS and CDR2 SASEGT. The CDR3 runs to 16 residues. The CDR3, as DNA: TGTGCCAGCAGTAGGGACACAGGGGGAGGTTTAGTTGAGCAGTTCTTC. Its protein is CASSRDTGGGLVEQFF.

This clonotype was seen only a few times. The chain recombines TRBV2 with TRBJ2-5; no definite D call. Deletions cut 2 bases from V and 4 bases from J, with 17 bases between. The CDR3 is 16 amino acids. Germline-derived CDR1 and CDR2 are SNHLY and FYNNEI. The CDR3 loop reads CASSELGYGSTETQYF. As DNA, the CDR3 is TGTGCCAGCAGTGAATTGGGGTACGGCAGTACAGAGACCCAGTACTTC.

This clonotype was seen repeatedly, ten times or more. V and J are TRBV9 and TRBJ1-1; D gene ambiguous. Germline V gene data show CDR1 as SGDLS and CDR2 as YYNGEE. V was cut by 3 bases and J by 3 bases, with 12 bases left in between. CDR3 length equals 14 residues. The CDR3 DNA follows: TGTGCCAGCAGCGCCGGAACAAGGGACACTGAAGCTTTCTTT. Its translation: CASSAGTRDTEAFF.

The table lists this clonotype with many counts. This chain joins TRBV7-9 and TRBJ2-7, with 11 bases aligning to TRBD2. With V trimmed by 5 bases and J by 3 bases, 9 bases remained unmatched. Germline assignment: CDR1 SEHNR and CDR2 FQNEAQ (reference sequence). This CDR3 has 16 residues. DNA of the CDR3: TGTGCCAGCAGCACGACCATAGCGGGAGGGGACTACGAGCAGTACTTC. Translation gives CASSTTIAGGDYEQYF.

In nucleotides, the CDR3 is TGTGCCAGCAGGGCTAGCGGGACTTCCTACAATGAGCAGTTCTTC. This gives the protein CASRASGTSYNEQFF. The V gene is TRBV14, the J gene TRBJ2-1; 9 nucleotides agree with TRBD2. The CDR3 has 15 amino acids. Germline V gives CDR1 SGHDN, CDR2 FVKESK. V gave up 6 bases and J gave up 1 base; unmatched junction bases: 4.